This entry concerns a single TCR beta chain. The data stem from a study of technical replicates of blood from a few donors. The repertoire was sequenced with immunoSEQ multiplex PCR; TCRdb's copy has only in-frame clones and lacks some. The sample holds approximately 97,000 clones, around 96% seen once. The germline V gene has CDR1 SGHRS and CDR2 YFSETQ. V was clipped by 0 bases and J by 5 bases; unmatched bases: 5. CDR3 length: 14 residues. V gene TRBV5-1 combines with J gene TRBJ2-7, with 7 bases lining up with TRBD1. Sequences were obtained from T cells isolated from PBMCs. This sequence originates from a human donor in good health. The CDR3 here is CASSLEGAVHEQYF. The CDR3, as DNA: TGCGCCAGCAGCTTGGAGGGGGCCGTGCACGAGCAGTACTTC.